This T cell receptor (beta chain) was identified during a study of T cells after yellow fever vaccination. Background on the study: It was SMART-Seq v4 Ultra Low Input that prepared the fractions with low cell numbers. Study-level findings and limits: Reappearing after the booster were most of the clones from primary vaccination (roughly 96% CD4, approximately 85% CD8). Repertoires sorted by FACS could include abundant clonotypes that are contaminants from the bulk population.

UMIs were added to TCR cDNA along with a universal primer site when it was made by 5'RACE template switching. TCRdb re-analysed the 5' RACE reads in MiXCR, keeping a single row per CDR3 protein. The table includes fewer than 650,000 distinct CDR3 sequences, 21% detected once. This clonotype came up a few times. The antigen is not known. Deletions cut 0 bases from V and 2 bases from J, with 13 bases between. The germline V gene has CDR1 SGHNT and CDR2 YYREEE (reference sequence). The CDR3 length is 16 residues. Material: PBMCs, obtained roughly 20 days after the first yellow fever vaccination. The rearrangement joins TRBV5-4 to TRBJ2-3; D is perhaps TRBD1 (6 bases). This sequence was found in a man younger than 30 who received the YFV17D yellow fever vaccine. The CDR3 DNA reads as TGTGCCAGCAGCTTGGTACTGGCAGGGGACACAGATACGCAGTATTTT. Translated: CASSLVLAGDTDTQYF.